The present entry profiles one T cell receptor (beta chain) with its context. The use of a sample-barcoded 5' primer and a J-beta primer mix characterized a second PCR of roughly 6 to 11 cycles. TCRdb independently ran MiXCR on the 5' RACE reads; one entry per CDR3 protein. The sample lists some 1.8 million distinct CDR3 sequences, around 42% occurring once. The sample comes from a study of blood T cells in healthy people across ages. Individuals who donated were healthy Caucasians from Russia aged about 6 to 95. Each donor's blood draw was approximately 10 milliliters of peripheral blood. Sequenced material: blood. This TCR was recovered from a human donor in good health.

The CDR3 reads CASSLGGRRTIEYNEQFF. The CDR3 region has the DNA TGTGCCAGCAGCTTGGGAGGGCGGCGCACAATCGAATACAATGAGCAGTTCTTC. The chain uses TRBV5-4 and TRBJ2-1, with a weak D call TRBD2 (5 bases). Germline assignment: CDR1 SGHNT and CDR2 YYREEE (reference sequence). The CDR3 is 18 amino acids. V shed 0 bases and J shed 4 bases, with 20 bases lying between them.